The next 9 T cell receptor beta chains were all read from a single sample in a study of T-cell memory formation after mild COVID-19. TCRdb itself ran the 5' RACE reads through MiXCR, one entry per CDR3 protein. This repertoire shows about 190,000 distinct CDR3 sequences, 18% found once; its top ten account for roughly 2.6%. The specimen was PBMCs or a T cell subset sorted from them (not recorded which). The source of these receptors is an adult woman who had mild COVID-19 (a few samples of this study predate the infection). Cell type and time point are not known.

This clonotype was detected only a few times. The chain joins TRBV18 to TRBJ2-5; 10 bases agree with TRBD1. Per the germline V gene, CDR1 is KGHSH and CDR2 is LQKENI. Germline trimming cut 2 bases from V and 5 bases from J; bases unmatched to any gene: 5. CDR3 length: 15 amino acids. Written as DNA, the CDR3 is TGTGCCAGCTCACCATACGACAGGGGGCTGGAGACCCAGTACTTC. This encodes CASSPYDRGLETQYF.

The chain is built from TRBV5-1 and TRBJ2-5; D may be TRBD1 (5 bases). Germline loops: CDR1 SGHRS, CDR2 YFSETQ. Trimming took 6 bases from V and 4 from J, leaving 19 bases between them. This CDR3 has 15 amino acids. The CDR3 reads CASTPLVGRTETQYF. In nucleotides, the CDR3 is TGCGCCAGCACCCCGTTGGTGGGGCGCACAGAGACCCAGTACTTC.

CDR3 in DNA: TGTGCCAGCAGCTTAGGCCGACTAGTGTTACAAGAGACCCAGTACTTC. Residues: CASSLGRLVLQETQYF. The genes are TRBV7-6 and TRBJ2-5; TRBD2 is a possible D gene (6 bases). The CDR3 loop spans 16 amino acids. Trimming removed 1 base at V and 2 bases at J, with 14 bases between. Germline assignment: CDR1 SGHVS and CDR2 FNYEAQ.

This clonotype came up a few times. The rearrangement joins TRBV24-1 to TRBJ2-5; TRBD1 is a possible D gene (6 bases). The CDR3 extends over 17 amino acids. The V and J ends lost 5 bases and 1 base respectively, with 19 bases between them. Germline V gene lookup returns CDR1 KGHDR and CDR2 SFDVKD. DNA for the CDR3: TGTGCCACCAGTGCCCCCCTGGGCCAGGGGCGCCAAGAGACCCAGTACTTC. Protein sequence: CATSAPLGQGRQETQYF.

The J gene is TRBJ2-1, the V gene TRBV7-6, with 7 nucleotides matching TRBD2. The V gene's germline CDR1 is SGHVS and CDR2 FNYEAQ. The CDR3 contains 18 residues. V was pared by 1 base and J by 0 bases, with 9 bases of the junction left unmatched. The CDR3 protein is CASSLVSGRDPSYNEQFF. CDR3 nucleotide sequence: TGTGCCAGCAGCTTAGTTAGCGGGCGGGACCCCTCCTACAATGAGCAGTTCTTC.

This clonotype occurred many times. V is TRBV12-3 or TRBV12-4 and J is TRBJ2-3; TRBD2 matches 14 bases. The CDR3 has 16 residues. Trimming removed 6 bases from V and 3 bases from J; junction bases left unmatched: 5. The chain's CDR3 is CASSRGLAGGTDTQYF. CDR3 coding DNA: TGTGCCAGCAGCAGAGGACTAGCGGGAGGAACAGATACGCAGTATTTT.

This clonotype showed up many times. The V gene is TRBV20-1, the J gene TRBJ1-1; 9 nucleotides line up with TRBD1. This CDR3 spans 11 amino acids. Germline CDR1 DFQATT, CDR2 SNEGSKA (reference sequence). The CDR3: CRVTGGTEAFF. CDR3 bases: TGCAGGGTGACAGGGGGCACTGAAGCTTTCTTT.

This clonotype was counted a few times. The chain recombines TRBV18 with TRBJ2-1, with unresolved D. The germline V gene has CDR1 KGHSH and CDR2 LQKENI. CDR3 length equals 13 residues. The V end was cut by 0 bases, the J end by 10 bases, with 10 bases between. CDR3 protein: CASSPPAVIEQFF. As DNA, the CDR3 is TGTGCCAGCTCACCACCGGCAGTCATCGAGCAGTTCTTC.

The genes are TRBV2 and TRBJ2-3, with D hard to call. This CDR3 has 12 amino acids. V was pared by 6 bases and J by 4 bases, with 8 bases between. Germline V gives CDR1 SNHLY, CDR2 FYNNEI. CDR3 region: CASRLESDTQYF. CDR3 nucleotides: TGTGCCAGCAGACTTGAATCAGATACGCAGTATTTT.